The source of this T cell receptor (beta chain) is a study of sequential checkpoint blockade in melanoma. Study-level background: Randomization was 1:1 between first-line nivolumab→ipilimumab and ipilimumab→nivolumab. Each arm's sequence ended with maintenance nivolumab.

Assay used: immunoSEQ multiplex PCR; TCRdb lists only in-frame clones, some missing. The table includes under 45,000 clones, approximately 84% detected once. The treatment was: randomized to nivolumab then ipilimumab (arm A) or the reverse (arm B). Patients had received no earlier DNA-damaging chemotherapy. Sorted cells were live CD3+CD8+, lacking CD19 and CD56, from PBMCs. This clone was counted only a few times. Germline trimming cut 3 bases from V and 3 bases from J; bases unmatched to any gene: 5. Germline lookup yields CDR1 MRHNA and CDR2 SNTAGT. This CDR3 has 15 residues. The chain uses TRBV6-4 and TRBJ2-1; 7 bases line up with TRBD1. This TCR came from a human donor with melanoma. This material consisted of CD8+ T cells sorted from blood (inferred from file names), taken from a patient given nivolumab and ipilimumab in sequence. As DNA, the CDR3 is TGTGCCAGCAGTGATCGGCAGGGGGACTACAATGAGCAGTTCTTC. Its protein is CASSDRQGDYNEQFF.